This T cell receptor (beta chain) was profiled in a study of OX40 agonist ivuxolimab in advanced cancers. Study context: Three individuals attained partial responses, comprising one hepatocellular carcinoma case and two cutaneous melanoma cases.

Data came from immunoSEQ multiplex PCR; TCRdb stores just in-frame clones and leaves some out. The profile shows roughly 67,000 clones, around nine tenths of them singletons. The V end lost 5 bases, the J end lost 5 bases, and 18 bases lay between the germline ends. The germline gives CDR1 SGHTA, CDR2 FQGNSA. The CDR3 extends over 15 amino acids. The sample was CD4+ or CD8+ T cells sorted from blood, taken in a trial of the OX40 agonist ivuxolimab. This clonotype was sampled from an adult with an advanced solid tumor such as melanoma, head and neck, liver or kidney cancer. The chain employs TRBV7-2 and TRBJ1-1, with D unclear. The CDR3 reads CASSDLPVIGTEAFF. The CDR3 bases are TGTGCCAGCAGCGACCTCCCAGTGATTGGGACTGAAGCTTTCTTT.